The present T cell receptor (beta chain) was sequenced within a study of OX40 agonist ivuxolimab in advanced cancers. About the study: At 0.01 to 10 mg/kg, ivuxolimab was administered intravenously to patients every 2 weeks.

In the case of this clone: As yet, its antigen is unknown.

Looked up from germline, CDR1 is LNHNV and CDR2 is YYDKDF (reference sequence). Deletions cut 2 bases from V and 0 bases from J, with 17 bases between. CDR3 length equals 19 residues. Findings and caveats of the study: At 0.1 to 3.0 mg/kg and by week 6, clonal expansion occurred in CD4+ and CD8+ blood T cells. Some of the nonresponding patients also showed low levels of normalized T-cell clonal expansion.

The table came from immunoSEQ multiplex PCR; TCRdb's copy has only in-frame clones and leaves some out. Of tens of thousands of clones listed, about 90% were seen once; the top ten hold more than 12%. The gene calls are TRBV15 and TRBJ1-6; D gene uncertain. The material was CD4+ or CD8+ T cells sorted from blood, obtained in a trial of the OX40 agonist ivuxolimab. The receptor was derived from an adult with an advanced solid tumor such as melanoma, head and neck, liver or kidney cancer. CDR3 nucleotide sequence: TGTGCCACCAGCAGATCGGGGTCCGGGGAAGGCTCCTATAATTCACCCCTCCACTTT. Its protein is CATSRSGSGEGSYNSPLHF.